This T cell receptor beta chain originates from a study of chronic HIV infection and antiretroviral therapy (dated by TCRdb to between 2015 and 2016). Library preparation used 5' RACE. Sequencing relied on an Illumina MiSeq. The public reads were reprocessed in TCRdb via fastp at Q25 and MiXCR, keeping in-frame beta chains. Duplicate CDR3 protein sequences are folded into a single record with the most common DNA and genes. The sample table lists about 31,000 distinct CDR3 sequences, 7.5% to 10% of them with a count of one. Jointly, the top ten make up less than 3% of the sample. A few counts support this clonotype. What this receptor recognizes is not known. Per-base qualities were not stored, and no clone one base away is much larger. CDR1 SGHRS and CDR2 YFSETQ are derived from the germline V gene. From cysteine to phenylalanine, the CDR3 is 14 amino acids long. Only the CDR3 portion is preserved as DNA: 42 bases, with reading frame beginning at the first base. After removal of 2 bases from V and 2 bases from J, the junction retains 3 bases not matched to a gene.

Recombination linked TRBV5-1 to TRBJ2-7; 8 middle bases align to TRBD2. Sequenced: peripheral blood. The clonotype originates from an adult who had HIV and had not received antiretroviral therapy, or was an uninfected healthy control (not recorded which). The CDR3 protein is CASSLAGVAYEQYF. Read as DNA, the sequence is TGCGCCAGCAGCTTAGCGGGAGTAGCCTACGAGCAGTACTTC.